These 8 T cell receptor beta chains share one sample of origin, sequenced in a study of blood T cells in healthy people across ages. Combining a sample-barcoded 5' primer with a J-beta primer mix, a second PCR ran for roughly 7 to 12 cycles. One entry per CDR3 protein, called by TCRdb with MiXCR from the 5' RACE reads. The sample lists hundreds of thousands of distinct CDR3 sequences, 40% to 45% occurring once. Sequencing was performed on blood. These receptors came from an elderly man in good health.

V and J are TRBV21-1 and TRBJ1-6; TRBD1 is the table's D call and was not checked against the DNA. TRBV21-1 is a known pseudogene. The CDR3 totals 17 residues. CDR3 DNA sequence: TGTGCCAGCAACCCTTACGCCGGGACAGGAATAGATTCACCCCTCCACTTT. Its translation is CASNPYAGTGIDSPLHF.

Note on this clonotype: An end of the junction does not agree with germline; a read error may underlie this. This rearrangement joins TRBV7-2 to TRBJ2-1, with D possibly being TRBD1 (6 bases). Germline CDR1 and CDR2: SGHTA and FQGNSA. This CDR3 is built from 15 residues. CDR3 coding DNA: TGTGCCAGCAGCATAGCGACAGGATCCTACAATGAGCAGTTCTTC. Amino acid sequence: CASSIATGSYNEQFF.

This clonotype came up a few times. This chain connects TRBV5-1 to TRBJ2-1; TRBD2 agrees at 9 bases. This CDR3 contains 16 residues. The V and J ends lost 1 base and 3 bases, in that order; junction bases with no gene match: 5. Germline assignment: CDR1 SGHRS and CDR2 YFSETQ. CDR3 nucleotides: TGCGCCAGCAGCTTGAATAGCGGGGGCCTCTACAATGAGCAGTTCTTC. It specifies CASSLNSGGLYNEQFF.

The DNA of the CDR3 is TGTGCCAGCAGCTTCGAACAGACCCATTCCAATCAGCCCCAGCATTTT. Its translation is CASSFEQTHSNQPQHF. The chain employs TRBV7-6 and TRBJ1-5; D remains ambiguous. Trimming took off 3 bases at V and 3 bases at J, with 15 bases between the two ends. The CDR3 contains 16 residues. Germline assignment: CDR1 SGHVS and CDR2 FNYEAQ.

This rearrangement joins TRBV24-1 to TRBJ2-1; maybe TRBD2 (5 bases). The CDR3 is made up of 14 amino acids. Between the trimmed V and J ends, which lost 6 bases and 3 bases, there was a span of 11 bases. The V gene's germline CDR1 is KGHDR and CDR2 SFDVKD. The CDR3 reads CATSTGGGYNEQFF. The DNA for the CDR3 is TGTGCCACCAGTACCGGAGGCGGCTACAATGAGCAGTTCTTC.

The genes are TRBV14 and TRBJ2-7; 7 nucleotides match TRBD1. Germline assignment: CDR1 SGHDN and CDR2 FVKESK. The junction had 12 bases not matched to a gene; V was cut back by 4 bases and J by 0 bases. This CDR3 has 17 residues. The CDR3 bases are TGTGCCAGCAGCCCGTTTCAGGGGGAACTTAGCTCCTACGAGCAGTACTTC. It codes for CASSPFQGELSSYEQYF.

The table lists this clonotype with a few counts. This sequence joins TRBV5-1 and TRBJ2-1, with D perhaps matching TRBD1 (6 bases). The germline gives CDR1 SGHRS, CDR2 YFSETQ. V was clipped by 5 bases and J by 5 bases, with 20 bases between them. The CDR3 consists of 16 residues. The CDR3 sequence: CASRPPRTAQDNEQFF. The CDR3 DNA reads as TGCGCCAGCAGGCCGCCCCGGACAGCTCAGGACAATGAGCAGTTCTTC.

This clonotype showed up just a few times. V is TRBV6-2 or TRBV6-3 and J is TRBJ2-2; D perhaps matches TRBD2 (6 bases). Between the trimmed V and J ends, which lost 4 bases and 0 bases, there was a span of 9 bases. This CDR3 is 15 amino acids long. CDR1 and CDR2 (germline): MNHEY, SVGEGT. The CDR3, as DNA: TGTGCCAGCAGTTTGACTAGTGCGAACACCGGGGAGCTGTTTTTT. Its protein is CASSLTSANTGELFF.